This T cell receptor beta chain appears in the sequencing data of a study of CD8+ T cells in alopecia areata. Across the whole study: Tofacitinib was given for 6 to 18 months, then stopped for 6 months. Treated patients were scored for severity by percent of scalp affected. General observations from the study: Normal skin's resident alphabeta T cells are sequenced alongside lesional scalp T cells.

Sequencing used cDNA as its template, made by extracting RNA and reverse transcribing it. Method: immunoSEQ multiplex PCR; TCRdb's copy keeps in-frame clones and lacks some. The sample has over 70,000 clones, around 66% seen once; the top ten hold around 22%. Comment on this clone: Its target is unknown.

Treatment in this sample: oral pan-JAK inhibitor, 5-10 mg twice daily. Cell sorting on a FACSAria was used to separate CD4+ and CD8+ T cells from the PBMCs. The CDR3 is 14 amino acids. Germline lookup yields CDR1 SGDLS and CDR2 YYNGEE. The ends lost 3 bases at V and 0 bases at J; junction bases unmatched: 2. This specimen was CD8+ T cells sorted from blood, taken at week 24, from a patient treated with tofacitinib. V usage is TRBV9 and J usage is TRBJ2-5; TRBD1 matches at 7 bases. The clonotype originates from a human donor with alopecia areata. The CDR3: CASSATGDQETQYF. The CDR3 nucleotides are TGTGCCAGCAGCGCAACAGGGGACCAAGAGACCCAGTACTTC.